This TCR beta chain is drawn from a study of response to subunit inactivated influenza vaccine (dated by TCRdb to the late 2010s). Regarding the research as a whole: To follow how T cells responded to a trivalent subunit inactivated influenza vaccine, the researchers relied on deep quantitative profiling of the T cell receptor repertoire. What the authors observed across the whole study: According to the authors, only a limited number of new T cells may be recruited by each seasonal influenza vaccination.

As regards this clonotype: The antigen it binds to is not known. Base qualities are not recorded, but no much larger clone differs from it by a single base.

Library creation used RT-PCR. Sequenced using an Illumina HiSeq 2500. TCRdb redid the processing of the public reads, applying fastp at Q25 and MiXCR, and retained in-frame beta chains. Identical CDR3 proteins give one entry, which carries the most common genes and DNA. This sample has some 200,000 distinct CDR3 sequences in its table, and about 12% of those were observed once. Roughly 29% of the sample is taken by the ten largest. CDR1 and CDR2 are read off the germline V gene (reference sequence) as SEHNR and FQNEAQ. V ends up 5 bases short and J 11 bases short, with an unmatched junction base count of 6. Taken from cysteine to phenylalanine, the CDR3 has 12 residues. The read is trimmed to its CDR3 DNA, 36 bases read in frame from base 1. The sample was also linked to a second study, of T cells expressing NK-cell markers. Looking at the second paper: TCR beta cDNA libraries were made by 5'RACE template switching that added a universal primer site and unique molecular identifiers. TCR beta-chain repertoires were profiled in sorted CD3+CD56+NKG2C+, CD3+CD56+NKG2C- and CD3+CD56-NKG2C+ T-cell subsets from fewer than 10 donors. Seven of the eight sequenced donors were HCMV-seropositive and one was HCMV-seronegative. In several experiments an anti-gammadeltaTCR antibody was added to restrict sorting to alphabetaTCR-expressing T cells. For 5 or 6 donors, the dominant CD3+CD56+NKG2C+ clonotypes were among the top 10 CD8+ clonotypes and accounted for about 1.0-7.0% of CD8+ T cells. Those dominant clonotypes were again the most abundant among CD3+CD56-NKG2C+ cells in a handful of donors, at about 25-65%. It remained unclear whether the expanded NKG2C-expressing T cell clones were specific for HCMV antigens. The eight sequenced donors were randomly selected healthy volunteers, three men and five women. To determine HCMV serostatus, a commercial ELISA kit was used to detect HCMV-specific IgG in serum. Ficoll density gradient centrifugation was used to isolate peripheral blood mononuclear cells from blood. CD4+ and CD8+ T cells were isolated from PBMC by magnetic immunoseparation with Miltenyi isolation kits. cDNA synthesis was primed from the TCR beta constant segment and was followed by two successive PCR amplification steps. Illumina HiSeq 2000/2500, MiSeq or NextSeq was used to sequence libraries as 2 x 150 bp reads. Reads were demultiplexed and grouped by UMI with MIGEC, and clonotypes were assembled and quantified with MiTCR. To exclude erroneous sequences, any TCR cDNA sequence not supported by at least two reads was discarded. The tcR package was used for downstream repertoire analysis, with clonotypes matched between fractions based on CDR3 nucleotide sequence plus V segment. VDJmatch was used to annotate antigen specificity against VDJdb, with one amino acid substitution allowed in CDR3.

The sequence came from a man in his fifties or sixties who received an inactivated influenza vaccine. Donor details come from another sample of the same person, matched by shared clones. The sample was CD8+ T cells sorted from PBMCs, taken 11 to 12 days after vaccination. The chain was built from TRBV7-9 and TRBJ1-1; 9 junctional bases match TRBD1. The encoded CDR3 is CASSQHDRGAFF. The nucleotide sequence is TGTGCCAGCAGCCAACATGACAGGGGGGCTTTCTTT.